Below, 14 T cell receptor beta chains from the same sample are listed, as sequenced in a study of PD-L1 blockade in urothelial cancer. The table came from immunoSEQ multiplex PCR; TCRdb's copy has only in-frame clones and leaves some out. Among some 45,000 clones listed, approximately 80% were seen once. The time point denotes: pretreatment peripheral blood. Material: PBMCs, obtained around atezolizumab (anti-PD-L1) treatment. The origin of the receptors is a man in his 60s with urothelial cancer.

This sequence joins TRBV10-3 and TRBJ1-4; 10 nucleotides align to TRBD1. Germline CDR1 and CDR2: ENHRY and SYGVKD. The V and J ends lost 0 bases and 4 bases, in that order; junction bases with no gene match: 8. CDR3 length: 18 residues. CDR3 sequence: CAISESRDRGTGNEKLFF. The CDR3, as DNA: TGTGCCATCAGTGAGTCCCGGGACAGGGGAACGGGTAATGAAAAACTGTTTTTT.

The rearrangement links TRBV5-1 to TRBJ2-3, with 7 positions matching TRBD2. V lost 0 bases and J lost 0; bases outside the gene matches: 7. Germline V gene data show CDR1 as SGHRS and CDR2 as YFSETQ. The CDR3 consists of 17 residues. The CDR3 nucleotides read TGCGCCAGCAGCTTGGCCTGGGGGGGAACTAGCACAGATACGCAGTATTTT. Amino acids: CASSLAWGGTSTDTQYF.

The chain uses TRBV28 and TRBJ1-1, with 9 bases lining up with TRBD1. J gave up 7 bases and V 5 bases, and 8 bases lay outside the gene matches. The CDR3 covers 14 residues. The germline V gene has CDR1 MDHEN and CDR2 SYDVKM. CDR3 in amino acids: CASSRGQGWGEAFF. Written as DNA, the CDR3 is TGTGCCAGCAGTCGAGGACAGGGGTGGGGTGAAGCTTTCTTT.

V and J are TRBV2 and TRBJ2-3; 11 positions match TRBD2. CDR3 length: 15 amino acids. Trimming took 6 bases from V and 3 from J; bases not matched to a gene: 5. Germline V gives CDR1 SNHLY, CDR2 FYNNEI. CDR3: CASSLSGGETDTQYF. As DNA, the CDR3 is TGTGCCAGCAGCCTTAGCGGGGGGGAAACAGATACGCAGTATTTT.

The V and J genes are TRBV11-2 and TRBJ1-4, with TRBD1 matching 8 bases. This CDR3 comprises 15 residues. The V and J ends lost 0 bases and 6 bases, in that order; junction bases with no gene match: 3. From germline, CDR1 is SGHAT and CDR2 FQNNGV. The CDR3 region has the DNA TGTGCCAGCAGCTTAGAGGACAGGGCCTATGAAAAACTGTTTTTT. Amino acids: CASSLEDRAYEKLFF.

The chain is built from TRBV28 and TRBJ2-4; 7 nucleotides line up with TRBD2. The germline V gene has CDR1 MDHEN and CDR2 SYDVKM. The CDR3 has 14 residues. The ends lost 11 bases at V and 1 base at J; junction bases unmatched: 8. The CDR3 region is CAGQSGTAKNIQYF. In DNA form, the CDR3 reads TGTGCCGGGCAGAGCGGGACGGCCAAAAACATTCAGTACTTC.

This chain's CDR3 is CASSFFQAQETQYF. CDR3 sequence (DNA): TGCGCCAGCAGCTTCTTCCAGGCCCAGGAGACCCAGTACTTC. The V call is TRBV5-1, the J call TRBJ2-5; D unclear. Germline V CDR1 and CDR2: SGHRS, YFSETQ. The V and J ends lost 2 bases and 5 bases respectively, with 13 bases between them. This CDR3 has 14 residues.

The CDR3 reads CASSPTGNWNQPQHF. For the CDR3, the DNA is TGTGCCAGCAGCCCGACAGGGAATTGGAATCAGCCCCAGCATTTT. The rearrangement joins TRBV7-9 to TRBJ1-5, with 7 bases matching TRBD1. Germline V CDR1 and CDR2: SEHNR, FQNEAQ (reference sequence). The ends lost 5 bases at V and 4 bases at J; junction bases unmatched: 8. The CDR3 has 15 residues.

The chain combines TRBV4-1 with TRBJ2-1; D perhaps matches TRBD1 (6 bases). Germline assignment: CDR1 MGHRA and CDR2 YSYEKL. V was pared by 0 bases and J by 12 bases, with 12 bases between. This CDR3 comprises 13 residues. The CDR3 nucleotides are TGCGCCAGCAGCCAAGACAACAGGGCCCTGCAGTTCTTC. This codes for CASSQDNRALQFF.

This clone was detected a few times. This chain uses TRBV27 with TRBJ2-1, with 13 bases matching TRBD2. Unmatched junction bases numbered 11, after V lost 5 bases and J lost 4 bases. This CDR3 contains 18 residues. Per germline, CDR1 MNHEY and CDR2 SMNVEV (reference sequence). The CDR3 reads CASSPLQPGLAGYNEQFF. The DNA of the CDR3 is TGTGCCAGCAGTCCGCTCCAGCCGGGACTAGCGGGGTACAATGAGCAGTTCTTC.

This clone has a single count. The chain carries TRBV10-2 and TRBJ2-1; D is undetermined. V was shortened by 7 bases and J by 6 bases, with 16 bases between the two germline ends. This CDR3 comprises 14 residues. CDR1 is WSHSY, CDR2 SAAADI, per germline. The CDR3 nucleotides read TGCGCCAGCACCCCGACACTGGCTGGCAATGAGCAGTTCTTC. Translation: CASTPTLAGNEQFF.

The table lists this clone with a count of one. The chain recombines TRBV7-2 with TRBJ2-7; no reliable D call. The CDR3 spans 14 residues. Germline loops: CDR1 SGHTA, CDR2 FQGNSA. V lost 3 bases to trimming and J lost 0 bases, with 9 bases between them. This CDR3 reads CASSFGSSSYEQYF. DNA for the CDR3: TGTGCCAGCAGCTTTGGTAGCAGCTCCTACGAGCAGTACTTC.

The chain carries TRBV19 and TRBJ2-7; TRBD1 is a possible D gene (6 bases). The CDR3 has 16 residues. CDR1 is LNHDA, CDR2 SQIVND, per germline (reference sequence). V gave up 5 bases and J gave up 4 bases, with 21 bases separating them. CDR3 DNA sequence: TGTGCCAGTAGTTCCACTACCGGGACACAAATTTACGAGCAGTACTTC. It yields the protein CASSSTTGTQIYEQYF.

This chain links TRBV9 with TRBJ2-3; 10 bases match TRBD2. V shed 0 bases and J 6 bases; nucleotides not matched to a gene: 10. Looked up from germline, CDR1 is SGDLS and CDR2 is YYNGEE. CDR3 length: 17 residues. The CDR3: CASSVAPRLAGGDTQYF. The DNA of the CDR3 is TGTGCCAGCAGCGTAGCCCCTAGACTAGCGGGTGGGGATACGCAGTATTTT.